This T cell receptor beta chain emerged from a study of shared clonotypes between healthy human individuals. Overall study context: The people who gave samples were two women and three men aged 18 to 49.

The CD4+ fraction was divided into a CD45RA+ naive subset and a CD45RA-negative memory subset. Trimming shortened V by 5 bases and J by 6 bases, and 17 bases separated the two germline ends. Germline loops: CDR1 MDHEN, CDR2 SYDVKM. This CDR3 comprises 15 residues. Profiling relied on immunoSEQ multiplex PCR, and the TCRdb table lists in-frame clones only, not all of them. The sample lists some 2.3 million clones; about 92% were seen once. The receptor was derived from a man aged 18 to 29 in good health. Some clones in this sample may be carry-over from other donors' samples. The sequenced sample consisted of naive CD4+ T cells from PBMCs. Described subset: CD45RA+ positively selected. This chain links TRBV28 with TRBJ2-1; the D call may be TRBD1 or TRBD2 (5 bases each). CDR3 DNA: TGTGCCAGCAGTCAGGGAGATGTAGGGGTCAATGAGCAGTTCTTC. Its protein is CASSQGDVGVNEQFF.